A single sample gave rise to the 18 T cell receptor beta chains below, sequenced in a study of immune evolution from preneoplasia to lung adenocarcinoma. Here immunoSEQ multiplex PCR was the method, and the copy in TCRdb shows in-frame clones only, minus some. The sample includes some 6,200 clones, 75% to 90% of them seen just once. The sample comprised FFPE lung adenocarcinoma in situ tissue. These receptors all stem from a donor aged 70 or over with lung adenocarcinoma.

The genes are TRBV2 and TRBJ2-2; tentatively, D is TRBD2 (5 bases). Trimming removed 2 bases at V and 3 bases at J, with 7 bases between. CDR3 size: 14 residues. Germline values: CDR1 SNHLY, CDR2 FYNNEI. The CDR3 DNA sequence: TGTGCCAGCAGTGAACTAGCCCACACCGGGGAGCTGTTTTTT. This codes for CASSELAHTGELFF.

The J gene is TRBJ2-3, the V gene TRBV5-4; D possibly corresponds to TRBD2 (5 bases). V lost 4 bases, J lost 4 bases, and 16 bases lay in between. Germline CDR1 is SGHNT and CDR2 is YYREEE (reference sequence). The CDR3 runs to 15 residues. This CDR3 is CASSRERNPADTQYF. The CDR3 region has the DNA TGTGCCAGCAGCCGAGAGCGGAATCCTGCAGATACGCAGTATTTT.

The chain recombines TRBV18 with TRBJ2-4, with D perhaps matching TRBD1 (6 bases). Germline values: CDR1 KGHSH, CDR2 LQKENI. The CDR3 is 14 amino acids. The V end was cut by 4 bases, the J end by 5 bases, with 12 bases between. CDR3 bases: TGTGCCAGCTCACTGAACAGGGCCGAAAACATTCAGTACTTC. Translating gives CASSLNRAENIQYF.

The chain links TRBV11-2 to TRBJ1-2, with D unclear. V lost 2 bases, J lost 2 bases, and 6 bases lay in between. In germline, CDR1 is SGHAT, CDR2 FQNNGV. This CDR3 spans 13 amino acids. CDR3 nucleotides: TGTGCCAGCAGCTTAAGCGACAACTATGGCTACACCTTC. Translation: CASSLSDNYGYTF.

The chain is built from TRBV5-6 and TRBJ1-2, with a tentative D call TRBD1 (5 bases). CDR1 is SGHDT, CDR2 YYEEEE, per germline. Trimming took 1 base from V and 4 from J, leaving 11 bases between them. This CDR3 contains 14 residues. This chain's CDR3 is CASSLLGQGYGYTF. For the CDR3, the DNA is TGTGCCAGCAGCTTGCTGGGGCAGGGCTATGGCTACACCTTC.

CDR3 DNA sequence: TGTGCCATCAGCGGGGGGACTGAAGCTTTCTTT. Protein: CAISGGTEAFF. The V call is TRBV10-3, the J call TRBJ1-1, with a weak D call TRBD1 (5 bases). The V and J ends lost 6 bases and 5 bases respectively, with 7 bases between them. This CDR3 has 11 amino acids. Germline V gene data show CDR1 as ENHRY and CDR2 as SYGVKD.

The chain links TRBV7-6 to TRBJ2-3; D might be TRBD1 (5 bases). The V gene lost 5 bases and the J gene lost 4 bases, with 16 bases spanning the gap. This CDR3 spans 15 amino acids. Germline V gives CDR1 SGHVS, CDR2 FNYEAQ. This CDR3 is CASSPYQGVADTQYF. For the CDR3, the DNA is TGTGCCAGCAGCCCATATCAGGGTGTCGCAGATACGCAGTATTTT.

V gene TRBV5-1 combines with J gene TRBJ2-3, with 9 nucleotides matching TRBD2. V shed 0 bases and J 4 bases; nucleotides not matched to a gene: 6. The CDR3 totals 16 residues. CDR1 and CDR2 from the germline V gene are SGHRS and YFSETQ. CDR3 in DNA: TGCGCCAGCAGCTTGGAGGGTAGCGGGAGATCAGATACGCAGTATTTT. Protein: CASSLEGSGRSDTQYF. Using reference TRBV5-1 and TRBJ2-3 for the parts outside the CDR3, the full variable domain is KAGVTQTPRYLIKTRGQQVTLSCSPISGHRSVSWYQQTPGQGLQFLFEYFSETQRNKGNFPGRFSGRQFSNSRSEMNVSTLELGDSALYLCASSLEGSGRSDTQYFGPGTRLTVL.

The CDR3 reads CASSLRPNEKLFF. The DNA for the CDR3 is TGTGCCAGCAGCCTTAGACCTAATGAAAAACTGTTTTTT. The V and J genes are TRBV11-1 and TRBJ1-4; D is ambiguous. CDR3 length: 13 residues. Deletions cut 5 bases from V and 3 bases from J, with 7 bases between. The germline V gene encodes CDR1 SGHAT and CDR2 FQDESV (reference sequence). Looking up the rest from reference TRBV11-1 and TRBJ1-4 gives the full variable domain: EAEVAQSPRYKITEKSQAVAFWCDPISGHATLYWYRQILGQGPELLVQFQDESVVDDSQLPKDRFSAERLKGVDSTLKIQPAELGDSAMYLCASSLRPNEKLFFGSGTQLSVL.

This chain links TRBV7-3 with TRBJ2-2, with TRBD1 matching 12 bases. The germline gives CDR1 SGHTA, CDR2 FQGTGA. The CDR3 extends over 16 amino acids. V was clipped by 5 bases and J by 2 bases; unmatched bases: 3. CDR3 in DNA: TGTGCCAGCAGCCGAGGGACAGGGGGCAACACCGGGGAGCTGTTTTTT. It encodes CASSRGTGGNTGELFF. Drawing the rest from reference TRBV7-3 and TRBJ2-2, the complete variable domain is GAGVSQTPSNKVTEKGKYVELRCDPISGHTALYWYRQSLGQGPEFLIYFQGTGAADDSGLPNDRFFAVRPEGSVSTLKIQRTERGDSAVYLCASSRGTGGNTGELFFGEGSRLTVL.

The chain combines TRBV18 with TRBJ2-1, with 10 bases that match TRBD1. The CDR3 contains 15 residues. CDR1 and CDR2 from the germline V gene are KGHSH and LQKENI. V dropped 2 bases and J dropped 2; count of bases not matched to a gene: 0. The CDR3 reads CASSPGQGAYNEQFF. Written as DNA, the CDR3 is TGTGCCAGCTCACCAGGACAGGGGGCCTACAATGAGCAGTTCTTC. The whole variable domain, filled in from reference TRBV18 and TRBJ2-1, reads NAGVMQNPRHLVRRRGQEARLRCSPMKGHSHVYWYRQLPEEGLKFMVYLQKENIIDESGMPKERFSAEFPKEGPSILRIQQVVRGDSAAYFCASSPGQGAYNEQFFGPGTRLTVL.

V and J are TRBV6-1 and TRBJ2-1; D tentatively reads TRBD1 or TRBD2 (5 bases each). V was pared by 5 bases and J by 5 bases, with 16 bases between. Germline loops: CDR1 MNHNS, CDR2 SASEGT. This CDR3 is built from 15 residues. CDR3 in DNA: TGTGCCAGCAGTTCCGGGGCGAAACGAAACAATGAGCAGTTCTTC. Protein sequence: CASSSGAKRNNEQFF.

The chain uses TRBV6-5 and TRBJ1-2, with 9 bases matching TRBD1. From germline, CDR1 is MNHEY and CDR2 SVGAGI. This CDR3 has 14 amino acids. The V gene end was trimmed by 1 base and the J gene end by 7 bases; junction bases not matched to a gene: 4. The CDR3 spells CASSYLGQGGGYTF. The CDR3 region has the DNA TGTGCCAGCAGTTACTTGGGACAGGGCGGTGGCTACACCTTC.

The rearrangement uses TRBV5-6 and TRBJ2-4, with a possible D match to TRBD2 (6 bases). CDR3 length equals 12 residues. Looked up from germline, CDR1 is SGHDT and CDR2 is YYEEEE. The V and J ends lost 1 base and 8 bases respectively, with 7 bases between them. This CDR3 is CASSLPGDIQYF. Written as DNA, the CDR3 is TGTGCCAGCAGCTTGCCGGGGGACATTCAGTACTTC.

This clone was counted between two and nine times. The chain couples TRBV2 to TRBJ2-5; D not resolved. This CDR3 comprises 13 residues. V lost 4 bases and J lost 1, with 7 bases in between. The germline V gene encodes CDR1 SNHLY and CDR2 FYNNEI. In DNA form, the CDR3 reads TGTGCCAGCAGTGGGGTCACCCAAGAGACCCAGTACTTC. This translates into CASSGVTQETQYF.

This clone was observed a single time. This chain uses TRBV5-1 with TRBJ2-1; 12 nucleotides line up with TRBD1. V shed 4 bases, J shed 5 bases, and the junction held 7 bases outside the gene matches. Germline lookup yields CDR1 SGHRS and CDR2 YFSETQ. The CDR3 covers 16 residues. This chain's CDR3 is CASSPGTGGWNNEQFF. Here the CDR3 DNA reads TGCGCCAGCAGCCCCGGGACAGGGGGCTGGAACAATGAGCAGTTCTTC.

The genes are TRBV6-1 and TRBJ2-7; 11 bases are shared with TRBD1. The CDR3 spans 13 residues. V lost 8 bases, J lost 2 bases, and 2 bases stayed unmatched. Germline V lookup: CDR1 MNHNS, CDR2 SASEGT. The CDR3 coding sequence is TGTGCCAGCCGGGACAGGGGGACCTACGAGCAGTACTTC. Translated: CASRDRGTYEQYF.

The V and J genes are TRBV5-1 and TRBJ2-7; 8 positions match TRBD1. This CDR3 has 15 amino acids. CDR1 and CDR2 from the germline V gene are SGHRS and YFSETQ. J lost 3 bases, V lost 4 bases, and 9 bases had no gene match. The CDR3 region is CASSPPGGAYYEQYF. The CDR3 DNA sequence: TGCGCCAGCAGCCCTCCAGGGGGCGCTTACTACGAGCAGTACTTC.